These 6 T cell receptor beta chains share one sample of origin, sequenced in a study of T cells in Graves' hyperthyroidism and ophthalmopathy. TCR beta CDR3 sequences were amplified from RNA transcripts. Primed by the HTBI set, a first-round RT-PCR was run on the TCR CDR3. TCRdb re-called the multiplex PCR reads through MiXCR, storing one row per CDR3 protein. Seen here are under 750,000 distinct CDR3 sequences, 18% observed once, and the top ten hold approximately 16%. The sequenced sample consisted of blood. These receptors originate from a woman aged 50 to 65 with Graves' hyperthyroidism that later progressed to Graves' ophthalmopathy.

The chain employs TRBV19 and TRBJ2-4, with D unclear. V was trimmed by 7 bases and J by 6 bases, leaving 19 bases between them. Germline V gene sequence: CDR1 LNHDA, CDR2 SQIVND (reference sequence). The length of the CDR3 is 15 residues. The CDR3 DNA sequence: TGTGCCAGTACCTCGGGCCAACGGTTAGGAAACATTCAGTACTTC. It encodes CASTSGQRLGNIQYF.

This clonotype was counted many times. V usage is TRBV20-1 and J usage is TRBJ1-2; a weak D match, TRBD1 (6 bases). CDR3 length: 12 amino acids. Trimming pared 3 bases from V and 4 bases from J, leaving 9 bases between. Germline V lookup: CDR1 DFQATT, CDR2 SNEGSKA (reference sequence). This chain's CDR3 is CSASSGAYGYTF. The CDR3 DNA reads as TGCAGTGCTAGTTCAGGGGCCTATGGCTACACCTTC.

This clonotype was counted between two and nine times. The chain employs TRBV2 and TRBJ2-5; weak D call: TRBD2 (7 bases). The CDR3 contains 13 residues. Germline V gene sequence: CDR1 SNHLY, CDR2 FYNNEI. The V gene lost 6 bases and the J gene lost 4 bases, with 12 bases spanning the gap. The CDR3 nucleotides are TGTGCCAGCAGGAGGGGGGGGGGAGAGACCCAGTACTTC. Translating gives CASRRGGGETQYF. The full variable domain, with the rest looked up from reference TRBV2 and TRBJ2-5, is EPEVTQTPSHQVTQMGQEVILRCVPISNHLYFYWYRQILGQKVEFLVSFYNNEISEKSEIFDDQFSVERPDGSNFTLKIRSTKLEDSAMYFCASRRGGGETQYFGPGTRLLVL.

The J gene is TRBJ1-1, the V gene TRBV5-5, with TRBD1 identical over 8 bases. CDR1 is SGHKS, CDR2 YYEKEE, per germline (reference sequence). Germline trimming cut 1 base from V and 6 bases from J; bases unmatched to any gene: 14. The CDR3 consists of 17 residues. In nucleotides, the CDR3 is TGTGCCAGCAGCTTGAGGCCCCCAGGACAGGGAAAGGCTGAAGCTTTCTTT. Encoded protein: CASSLRPPGQGKAEAFF.

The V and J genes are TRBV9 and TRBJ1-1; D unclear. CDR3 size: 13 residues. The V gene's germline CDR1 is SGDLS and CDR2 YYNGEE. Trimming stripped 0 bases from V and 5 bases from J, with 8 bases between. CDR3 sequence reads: CASSVERETEAFF. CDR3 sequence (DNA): TGTGCCAGCAGCGTAGAAAGGGAAACTGAAGCTTTCTTT.

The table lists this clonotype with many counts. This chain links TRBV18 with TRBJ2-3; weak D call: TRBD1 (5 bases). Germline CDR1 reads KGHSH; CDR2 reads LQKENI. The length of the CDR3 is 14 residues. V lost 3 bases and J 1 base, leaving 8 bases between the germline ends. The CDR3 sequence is CASSPETGTDTQYF. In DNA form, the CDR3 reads TGTGCCAGCTCACCGGAGACAGGCACAGATACGCAGTATTTT.